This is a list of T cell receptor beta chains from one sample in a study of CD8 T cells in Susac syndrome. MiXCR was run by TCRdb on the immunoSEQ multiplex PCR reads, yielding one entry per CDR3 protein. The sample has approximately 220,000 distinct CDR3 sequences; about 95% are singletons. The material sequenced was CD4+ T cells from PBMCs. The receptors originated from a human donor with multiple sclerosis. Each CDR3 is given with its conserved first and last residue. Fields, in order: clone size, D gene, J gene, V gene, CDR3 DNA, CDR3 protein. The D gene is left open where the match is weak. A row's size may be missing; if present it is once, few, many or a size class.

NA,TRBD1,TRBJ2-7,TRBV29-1,TGCAGCGTAGGGACAGGGCGGAACGAGCAGTACTTC,CSVGTGRNEQYF
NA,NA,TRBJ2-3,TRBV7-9,TGTGCCAGCAGATACGCGGGAGATACGCAGTATTTT,CASRYAGDTQYF
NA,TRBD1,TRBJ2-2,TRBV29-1,TGCAGCGTTGAAGTTAGGACAGGGGCCGGGGAGCTGTTTTTT,CSVEVRTGAGELFF
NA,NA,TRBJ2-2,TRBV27,TGTGCCAGCAGGCCTACTAGAACCGGGGAGCTGTTTTTT,CASRPTRTGELFF
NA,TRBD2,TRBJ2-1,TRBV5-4,TGTGCCAGCAGCTTGGCCCCGGGGGGTGAGCAGTTCTTC,CASSLAPGGEQFF
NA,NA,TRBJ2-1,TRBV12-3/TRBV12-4,TGTGCCAGCAGTTCCCCCGTTGACAGGAGGGGGTACAATGAGCAGTTCTTC,CASSSPVDRRGYNEQFF
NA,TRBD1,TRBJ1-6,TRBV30,TGTGCCTGGACGGGGGGACAGGCCTCTTCACCCCTCCACTTT,CAWTGGQASSPLHF
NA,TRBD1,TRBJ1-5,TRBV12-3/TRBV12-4,TGTGCCAGCAGTACCGGGACAGGGATTGGGCAGCCCCAGCATTTT,CASSTGTGIGQPQHF
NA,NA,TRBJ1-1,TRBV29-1,TGCAGCGTTGAAATTGGACTGCAGAACACTGAAGCTTTCTTT,CSVEIGLQNTEAFF
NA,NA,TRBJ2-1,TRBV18,TGTGCCAGCTCACCTACCCCCGAGGGAGAGCAGTTCTTC,CASSPTPEGEQFF
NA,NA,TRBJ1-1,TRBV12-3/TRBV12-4,TGTGCCAGCAGTTTCGGGGCTAACACTGAAGCTTTCTTT,CASSFGANTEAFF
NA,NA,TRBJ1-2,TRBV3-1,TGTGCCAGCAGCCAAGCTCCAGGGCTTCCGAATGGCTACACCTTC,CASSQAPGLPNGYTF
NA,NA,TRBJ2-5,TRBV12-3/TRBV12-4,TGTGCCAGCAGTTTCCAGCGACCGGGACTCCCGTACTTC,CASSFQRPGLPYF
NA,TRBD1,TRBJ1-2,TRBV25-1,TGTGCCAGCAGTGAAAGTGGGGGAACCCGCCCCGGGGACAGGGGCTACACCTTC,CASSESGGTRPGDRGYTF
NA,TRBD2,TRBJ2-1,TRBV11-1,TGTGCCAGCAGCCCCGGACTAGCGGCCAGCTCCTACAATGAGCAGTTCTTC,CASSPGLAASSYNEQFF
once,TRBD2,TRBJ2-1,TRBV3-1,TGTGCCAGCAGCCACCATACCTGGACTAGCGGGGGGAGGGGTGAGCAGTTCTTC,CASSHHTWTSGGRGEQFF
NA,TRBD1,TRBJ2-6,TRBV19,TGTGCCAGTAGTATATTGGGCAGGGGGCCTGGGGCCAACGTCCTGACTTTC,CASSILGRGPGANVLTF
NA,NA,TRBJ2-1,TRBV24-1,TGTGCCACCAGTGACCTTGCAGACAGAGATGAGCAGTTCTTC,CATSDLADRDEQFF
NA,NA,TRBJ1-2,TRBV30,TGTGCCTGGAGTCAGTGGCAGAGATCCGATGGCTACACCTTC,CAWSQWQRSDGYTF
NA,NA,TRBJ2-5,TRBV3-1,TGTGCCAGCAGCCCCTGGAGGGCAGGAACGGCGGGAGAGACCCAGTACTTC,CASSPWRAGTAGETQYF
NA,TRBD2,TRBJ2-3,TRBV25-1,TGTGCCAGCAGTGACCCCTGGGGGGGGGATCCCTTTCGGGCGGATACGCAGTATTTT,CASSDPWGGDPFRADTQYF
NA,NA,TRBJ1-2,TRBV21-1,TGTGCCAGCAGCAAGGGTCCATCACCCTCCGCTAACTATGGCTACACCTTC,CASSKGPSPSANYGYTF
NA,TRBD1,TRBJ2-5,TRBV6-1,TGTGCCAGCAGTCTAGGAGGGGGACAGGGGATTCGGGAGACCCAGTACTTC,CASSLGGGQGIRETQYF
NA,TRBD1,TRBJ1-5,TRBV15,TGTGCCACCAGCAGAGAAGGACAGGGGAATCAGCCCCAGCATTTT,CATSREGQGNQPQHF
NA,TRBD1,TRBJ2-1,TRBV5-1,TGCGCCAGCAGCTTGAAGGACAGGGTTGATGAGCAGTTCTTC,CASSLKDRVDEQFF
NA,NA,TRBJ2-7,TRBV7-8,TGTGCCAGCAGCGGGGGGCTCTACGAGCAGTACTTC,CASSGGLYEQYF
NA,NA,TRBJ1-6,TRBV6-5,TGTGCCAGCAGGGGGCAGGGACACGGTTCACCCCTCCACTTT,CASRGQGHGSPLHF
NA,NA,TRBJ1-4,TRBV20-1,TGCAGTGCTGTACCAGGGACAAGGAATGAAAAACTGTTTTTT,CSAVPGTRNEKLFF
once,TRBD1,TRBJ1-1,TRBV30,TGTGCCTGCCGGGGACAGGGGCTGACTGAAGCTTTCTTT,CACRGQGLTEAFF
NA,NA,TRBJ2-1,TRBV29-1,TGCAGCGTTGTTTTACAGGCATCCTACAATGAGCAGTTCTTC,CSVVLQASYNEQFF
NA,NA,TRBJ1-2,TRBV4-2,TGTGCCAGCAGCCAAGTTGGCGTCACAGGGTCGTATGGCTACACCTTC,CASSQVGVTGSYGYTF
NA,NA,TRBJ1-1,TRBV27,TGTGCCAGCAGTTTTAGAGCGAACACTGAAGCTTTCTTT,CASSFRANTEAFF
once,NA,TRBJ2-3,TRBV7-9,TGTGCCAGCAGCTTAAGGCAAAGCACAGATACGCAGTATTTT,CASSLRQSTDTQYF
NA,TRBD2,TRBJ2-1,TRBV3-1,TGTGCCAGCAGCCAAGATAGCGGGGGGGCCACTGAGCAGTTCTTC,CASSQDSGGATEQFF
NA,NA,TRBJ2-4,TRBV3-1,TGTGCCAGCAGCCAAGATCCCAGGTCCCTCTGGAACATTCAGTACTTC,CASSQDPRSLWNIQYF
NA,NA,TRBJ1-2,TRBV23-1,TGCGCCAGCAGTCAATCGAGGGCGAAGGAGGGTTATGGCTACACCTTC,CASSQSRAKEGYGYTF
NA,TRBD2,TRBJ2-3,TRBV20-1,TGCAGTGCTAGACGGGGGGGCGTCACAGATACGCAGTATTTT,CSARRGGVTDTQYF
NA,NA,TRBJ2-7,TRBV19,TGTGCCAGTAGTAGGACAGTTTCCTACGAGCAGTACTTC,CASSRTVSYEQYF
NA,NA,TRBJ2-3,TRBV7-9,TGTGCCAGCAGCGAATCGAGTGGGGGACGCCCACGAACAGATACGCAGTATTTT,CASSESSGGRPRTDTQYF
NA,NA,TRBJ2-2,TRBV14,TGTGCCAGCAGCCCACAGTGGATCGGGGAGCTGTTTTTT,CASSPQWIGELFF
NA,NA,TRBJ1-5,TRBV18,TGTGCCAGCTCACCGATGGGGAACGATCAGCCCCAGCATTTT,CASSPMGNDQPQHF
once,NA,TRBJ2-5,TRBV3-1,TGTGCCAGCAGCCAAGGTTGGGGGCAAGAGACCCAGTACTTC,CASSQGWGQETQYF
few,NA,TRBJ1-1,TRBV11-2,TGTGCCAGCAGCTTAGGTCGAAACACTGAAGCTTTCTTT,CASSLGRNTEAFF
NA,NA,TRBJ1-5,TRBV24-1,TGTGCCACCAGTGACCCCTACAAGGACCAGCCCCAGCATTTT,CATSDPYKDQPQHF
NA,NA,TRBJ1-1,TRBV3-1,TGTGCCAGCAGCCAAGGAAAGAGCACTGAAGCTTTCTTT,CASSQGKSTEAFF
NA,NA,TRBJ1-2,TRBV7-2,TGTGCCAGCAGCCCGCGGACATGGCCCCGTTCCCACACCTTC,CASSPRTWPRSHTF
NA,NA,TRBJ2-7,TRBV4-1,TGCGCCAGCAGCCACTATAGCAGCGAGCAGTACTTC,CASSHYSSEQYF
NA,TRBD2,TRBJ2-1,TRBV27,TGTGCCAGCAGATCCGGGGGGGCGGGGTACAATGAGCAGTTCTTC,CASRSGGAGYNEQFF
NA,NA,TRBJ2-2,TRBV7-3,TGTGCCAGCAGCTTAACTGGGCAGCACACCGGGGAGCTGTTTTTT,CASSLTGQHTGELFF
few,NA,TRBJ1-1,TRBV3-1,TGTGCCAGCAGCCAACGGGCGAACACTGAAGCTTTCTTT,CASSQRANTEAFF
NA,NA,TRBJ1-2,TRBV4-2,TGTGCCAGCAGCCGGGGCGGAGGCTATGGCTACACCTTC,CASSRGGGYGYTF
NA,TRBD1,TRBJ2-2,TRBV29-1,TGCAGCGGCAGATGGACAGGGGATAGCACCGGGGAGCTGTTTTTT,CSGRWTGDSTGELFF